This T cell receptor beta chain is from a study of tumor-infiltrating lymphocytes in primary liver carcinoma. For the study at large: By surgical resection, the patients were treated for their primary liver carcinoma. Roughly 3.5 to 8 million productive TCRbeta reads came from each sample, comparable across tissue types. Tumor stage was T1-T3 N0M0, and tumor size was about 4 to 10 cm across.

The V and J ends lost 5 bases and 6 bases, in that order; junction bases with no gene match: 4. CDR3 length equals 15 residues. This clonotype has just a few counts. Its specificity is unknown. Notes on the study in general: Blood fell significantly below tumors in its top-250-clone fraction (p = 0.039).

A constant-region primer primed TCR beta cDNA synthesis from roughly 520 ng of total RNA. ARM-PCR was slightly modified, and three nested multiplex PCR rounds with it gave rise to the TCR beta libraries. It was with TRBV1-TRBV30 forward primers and a C-beta reverse primer that the first two PCR rounds were run, at around 11 cycles each. MiXCR, run by TCRdb on the multiplex PCR reads, gives a single entry per CDR3 protein. This table has a few hundred thousand distinct CDR3 sequences, around 50% appearing once. Germline DNA was also extracted, while the blood RNA originated from unsorted whole blood.

The TCR was taken from a woman aged 30 to 39 with primary liver carcinoma and hepatitis B virus infection. The J gene is TRBJ2-1, the V gene TRBV12-3 or TRBV12-4, with 13 bases lining up with TRBD2. Sequencing was carried out using peripheral blood. The CDR3 loop reads CASSQLAGGGNEQFF. Written as DNA, the CDR3 is TGTGCCAGCAGTCAACTAGCGGGGGGGGGCAATGAGCAGTTCTTC.